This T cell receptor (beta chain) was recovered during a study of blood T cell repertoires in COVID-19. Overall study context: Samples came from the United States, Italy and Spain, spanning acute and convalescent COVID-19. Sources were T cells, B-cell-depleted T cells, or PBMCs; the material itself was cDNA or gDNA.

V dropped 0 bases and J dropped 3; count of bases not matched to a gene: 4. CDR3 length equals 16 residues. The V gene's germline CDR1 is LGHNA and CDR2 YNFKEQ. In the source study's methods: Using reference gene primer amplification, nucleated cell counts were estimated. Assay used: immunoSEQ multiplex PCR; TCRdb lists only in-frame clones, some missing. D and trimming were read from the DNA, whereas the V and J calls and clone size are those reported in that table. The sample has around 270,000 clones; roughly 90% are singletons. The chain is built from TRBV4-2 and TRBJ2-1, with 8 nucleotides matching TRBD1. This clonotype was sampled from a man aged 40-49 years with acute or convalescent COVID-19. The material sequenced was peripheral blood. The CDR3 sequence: CASSQEPGGDYNEQFF. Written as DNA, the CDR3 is TGTGCCAGCAGCCAAGAGCCAGGGGGCGACTACAATGAGCAGTTCTTC.